One sample yielded the 26 T cell receptor beta chains listed below, sequenced in a study of blood T cell repertoires in COVID-19. Sequenced by immunoSEQ multiplex PCR; TCRdb stores in-frame clones only, minus some. Among about 46,000 clones listed, roughly 88% were seen once. Sequencing was done on a sample of peripheral blood. These TCRs come from a human donor in a cohort sampled during active COVID-19. The donor label of this sample is uncertain.

This clone has a single count. The V call is TRBV5-1, the J call TRBJ1-6; 7 bases map to TRBD1. This CDR3 region has 14 residues. Looked up from germline, CDR1 is SGHRS and CDR2 is YFSETQ. With 0 bases clipped from V and 9 bases from J, the junction kept 3 bases outside the gene matches. CDR3 nucleotide sequence: TGCGCCAGCAGCTTGGTGGCAGGGGGTTCACCCCTCCACTTT. As protein: CASSLVAGGSPLHF.

This chain uses TRBV27 with TRBJ1-2, with D tentatively TRBD1 (6 bases). Germline CDR1 reads MNHEY; CDR2 reads SMNVEV (reference sequence). V lost 6 bases and J lost 3, with 17 bases in between. CDR3 length: 15 amino acids. The DNA for the CDR3 is TGTGCCAGCAGGTTGGGGGGGGCGGTAGACTATGGCTACACCTTC. This codes for CASRLGGAVDYGYTF.

V is TRBV5-5 and J is TRBJ1-1, with D perhaps TRBD1 (6 bases). Germline CDR1 and CDR2: SGHKS and YYEKEE (reference sequence). The CDR3 is 14 amino acids. V was shortened by 2 bases and J by 0 bases, with 8 bases between the two germline ends. Here the CDR3 DNA reads TGTGCCAGCAGCTTAGGGGGAATGAACACTGAAGCTTTCTTT. Its protein product is CASSLGGMNTEAFF. Looking up the rest from reference TRBV5-5 and TRBJ1-1 gives the full variable domain: DAGVTQSPTHLIKTRGQQVTLRCSPISGHKSVSWYQQVLGQGPQFIFQYYEKEERGRGNFPDRFSARQFPNYSSELNVNALLLGDSALYLCASSLGGMNTEAFFGQGTRLTVV.

The V gene is TRBV2, the J gene TRBJ2-2; 10 positions match TRBD2. The V segment lost 2 bases and the J segment 2 bases; nucleotides outside the gene matches: 2. The CDR3 has 16 residues. Looked up from germline, CDR1 is SNHLY and CDR2 is FYNNEI. Here the CDR3 reads CASSETSGANTGELFF. The CDR3 coding sequence is TGTGCCAGCAGTGAAACTAGCGGGGCCAACACCGGGGAGCTGTTTTTT. The whole variable domain, remainder taken from reference TRBV2 and TRBJ2-2, is EPEVTQTPSHQVTQMGQEVILRCVPISNHLYFYWYRQILGQKVEFLVSFYNNEISEKSEIFDDQFSVERPDGSNFTLKIRSTKLEDSAMYFCASSETSGANTGELFFGEGSRLTVL.

The chain recombines TRBV3-1 (or the pseudogene TRBV3-2) with TRBJ1-3, with a possible D match to TRBD1 (5 bases). The CDR3 is 17 amino acids. Trimming stripped 4 bases from V and 3 bases from J, with 19 bases between. In germline, CDR1 is LGHDT, CDR2 YNNKEL (reference sequence). For the CDR3, the DNA is TGTGCCAGCAGCCCAGCCGCCCGGTGGGGCAGTGGAAACACCATATATTTT. Amino acids: CASSPAARWGSGNTIYF.

This clone was observed a single time. The CDR3 bases are TGTGCCAGCAGCTTACTCCAGTCGAACACTGAAGCTTTCTTT. Translating it yields CASSLLQSNTEAFF. This sequence joins TRBV7-9 and TRBJ1-1, with D uncertain. CDR1 and CDR2 from the germline V gene are SEHNR and FQNEAQ (reference sequence). The CDR3 is 14 amino acids. Trimming stripped 2 bases from V and 1 base from J, with 8 bases between.

This chain connects TRBV20-1 to TRBJ1-1; 7 bases are shared with TRBD1. CDR3 length equals 12 residues. Germline trimming cut 7 bases from V and 3 bases from J; bases unmatched to any gene: 5. CDR1 DFQATT and CDR2 SNEGSKA come from the germline V gene (reference sequence). CDR3 sequence: CSVNDRDTEAFF. The CDR3 bases are TGCAGTGTTAATGACAGGGACACTGAAGCTTTCTTT.

Concerning this clone itself: Mismatch with germline at one junction end may stem from a read error. The V call is TRBV30, the J call TRBJ2-5; 7 bases agree with TRBD2. Germline CDR1 GTSNPN, CDR2 SVGIG (reference sequence). CDR3 length: 14 residues. The CDR3 loop reads CAGSVGGSQETQYF. The DNA of the CDR3 is TGTGCCGGGAGCGTGGGGGGGAGCCAAGAGACCCAGTACTTC.

The chain couples TRBV5-4 to TRBJ1-5; D remains unclear. CDR1 and CDR2 (germline): SGHNT, YYREEE (reference sequence). Trimming cost V 0 bases and J 6 bases, with 7 bases left between them. This CDR3 comprises 13 residues. CDR3 in DNA: TGTGCCAGCAGCTTGGATAGGAGTCAGCCCCAGCATTTT. The encoded protein is CASSLDRSQPQHF.

The sample holds a few counts of this clone. The V call is TRBV7-9, the J call TRBJ2-7, with D perhaps matching TRBD2 (5 bases). V was cut by 2 bases and J by 5 bases, with 7 bases left in between. The CDR3 covers 12 residues. The germline CDR1 and CDR2 sequences are SEHNR and FQNEAQ (reference sequence). The CDR3 reads CASSLQADEQYF. The CDR3 DNA reads as TGTGCCAGCAGCTTACAAGCGGACGAGCAGTACTTC. The whole variable domain, filled in from reference TRBV7-9 and TRBJ2-7, reads DTGVSQNPRHKITKRGQNVTFRCDPISEHNRLYWYRQTLGQGPEFLTYFQNEAQLEKSRLLSDRFSAERPKGSFSTLEIQRTEQGDSAMYLCASSLQADEQYFGPGTRLTVT.

The chain couples TRBV6-1 to TRBJ1-2; D is uncertain. V shed 2 bases and J shed 8 bases, with 15 bases lying between them. Germline-derived CDR1 and CDR2 are MNHNS and SASEGT. This CDR3 comprises 14 residues. CDR3 protein: CASSESTAYGGYTF. CDR3 nucleotide sequence: TGTGCCAGCAGTGAAAGCACAGCCTATGGGGGCTACACCTTC.

This clone was detected only a few times. This chain joins TRBV9 and TRBJ2-3; TRBD2 agrees at 9 bases. The CDR3 is 15 residues long. Germline CDR1 and CDR2: SGDLS and YYNGEE. J gave up 4 bases and V 0 bases, and 3 bases lay outside the gene matches. The DNA for the CDR3 is TGTGCCAGCAGCGTAGGCGGGGGGGTGGCAGATACGCAGTATTTT. It is translated as CASSVGGGVADTQYF. Supplemented by reference TRBV9 and TRBJ2-3, the full variable domain reads DSGVTQTPKHLITATGQRVTLRCSPRSGDLSVYWYQQSLDQGLQFLIQYYNGEERAKGNILERFSAQQFPDLHSELNLSSLELGDSALYFCASSVGGGVADTQYFGPGTRLTVL.

This clone was observed a single time. The chain couples TRBV19 to TRBJ1-1; TRBD1 agrees at 7 bases. CDR1 and CDR2 (germline): LNHDA, SQIVND (reference sequence). The trim removed 3 bases at V and 4 bases at J, leaving 8 bases unmatched. The CDR3 covers 15 residues. The CDR3 sequence: CASSILTGAGTEAFF. In DNA, the CDR3 is TGTGCCAGTAGTATTCTTACAGGGGCGGGCACTGAAGCTTTCTTT.

V and J are TRBV7-8 and TRBJ2-5; D perhaps matches TRBD1 (6 bases). V lost 5 bases, J lost 4 bases, and 20 bases lay in between. The CDR3 is 16 residues long. Germline CDR1 is SGHVS and CDR2 is FQNEAQ. The CDR3 loop is CASSPQESGVRETQYF. CDR3 bases: TGTGCCAGCAGCCCCCAGGAATCAGGGGTTAGAGAGACCCAGTACTTC.

In this sample, this clone turned up a few times. V gene TRBV7-3 combines with J gene TRBJ1-3, with 9 bases that match TRBD1. The CDR3 is made up of 15 amino acids. J gave up 2 bases and V 5 bases, and 4 bases lay outside the gene matches. CDR1 is SGHTA and CDR2 is FQGTGA in the germline V gene. This CDR3 reads CASSPDRGTGNTIYF. The CDR3 DNA is TGTGCCAGCAGCCCGGACAGGGGAACTGGAAACACCATATATTTT.

V is TRBV7-9 and J is TRBJ2-5; 8 bases are a match to TRBD1. From germline, CDR1 is SEHNR and CDR2 FQNEAQ (reference sequence). There are 16 residues in the CDR3. V was clipped by 5 bases and J by 2 bases; unmatched bases: 10. The DNA of the CDR3 is TGTGCCAGCAGCAGAAGACAGGGGTATTCTCAAGAGACCCAGTACTTC. Its translation: CASSRRQGYSQETQYF.

This clone was picked up one time. This chain joins TRBV9 and TRBJ2-3; 11 bases align to TRBD2. CDR3 size: 16 residues. Germline CDR1 reads SGDLS; CDR2 reads YYNGEE. V dropped 3 bases and J dropped 0; count of bases not matched to a gene: 3. The chain's CDR3 is CASSAGTSGSTDTQYF. The CDR3 nucleotides read TGTGCCAGCAGCGCAGGGACTAGCGGTAGCACAGATACGCAGTATTTT.

This chain uses TRBV19 with TRBJ1-2, with D uncertain. The CDR3 is 16 residues long. Trimming stripped 7 bases from V and 0 bases from J, with 18 bases between. Germline lookup yields CDR1 LNHDA and CDR2 SQIVND (reference sequence). The CDR3 reads CASKSPGPYPNYGYTF. In nucleotides, the CDR3 is TGTGCCAGTAAATCCCCTGGGCCGTACCCTAACTATGGCTACACCTTC.

The chain couples TRBV2 to TRBJ2-1; TRBD2 might be the D (6 bases). CDR1 SNHLY and CDR2 FYNNEI come from the germline V gene. The CDR3 covers 15 residues. Trimming pared 6 bases from V and 5 bases from J, leaving 17 bases between. Here the CDR3 DNA reads TGTGCCAGCAGGGCGGGGCAGGGTTGGAACAATGAGCAGTTCTTC. It encodes CASRAGQGWNNEQFF.

V and J are TRBV12-3 or TRBV12-4 and TRBJ2-3, with a tentative D call TRBD2 (6 bases). The CDR3 is made up of 13 amino acids. The ends were cut back, 4 bases at V and 2 bases at J, with 7 bases in the middle. The CDR3 nucleotides read TGTGCCAGCAGTTGGGACTTCACAGATACGCAGTATTTT. Encoded protein: CASSWDFTDTQYF.

This chain joins TRBV6-5 and TRBJ2-7; 8 nucleotides line up with TRBD1. This CDR3 contains 13 residues. CDR1 MNHEY and CDR2 SVGAGI come from the germline V gene. J lost 3 bases, V lost 5 bases, and 3 bases had no gene match. CDR3 loop: CASSPDRVYEQYF. The DNA for the CDR3 is TGTGCCAGCAGTCCGGACAGGGTCTACGAGCAGTACTTC.

V usage is TRBV6-5 and J usage is TRBJ1-6, with D possibly matching TRBD1 (6 bases). V shed 0 bases and J shed 9 bases, with 15 bases lying between them. CDR1 MNHEY and CDR2 SVGAGI come from the germline V gene. The CDR3 has 16 amino acids. In nucleotides, the CDR3 is TGTGCCAGCAGTTACTCGAGCGGACAGAGAACTTCACCCCTCCACTTT. It specifies CASSYSSGQRTSPLHF.

The chain couples TRBV6-5 to TRBJ2-2, with 7 bases fitting TRBD2. CDR1 and CDR2 from the germline V gene are MNHEY and SVGAGI. CDR3 length: 15 amino acids. Trimming took 6 bases from V and 6 from J; bases not matched to a gene: 10. The CDR3 DNA follows: TGTGCCAGCAGCCCAATGGGGAGGGGAGCCGGGGAGCTGTTTTTT. Its protein is CASSPMGRGAGELFF.

V usage is TRBV19 and J usage is TRBJ2-1; 8 bases are shared with TRBD1. Looked up from germline, CDR1 is LNHDA and CDR2 is SQIVND (reference sequence). The V segment lost 2 bases and the J segment 4 bases; nucleotides outside the gene matches: 1. The CDR3 spans 14 residues. The CDR3 here is CASSITGGYNEQFF. In DNA, the CDR3 is TGTGCCAGTAGTATAACAGGGGGTTACAATGAGCAGTTCTTC.

V gene TRBV2 combines with J gene TRBJ1-5, with D perhaps TRBD1 (6 bases). V was trimmed by 6 bases and J by 2 bases, leaving 8 bases between them. The CDR3 sequence is 13 residues long. The V gene's germline CDR1 is SNHLY and CDR2 FYNNEI. The CDR3 nucleotides are TGTGCCAGCAGCCGACAGGGCAATCAGCCCCAGCATTTT. Amino acids: CASSRQGNQPQHF.

This chain links TRBV6-2 or TRBV6-3 with TRBJ2-1; tentative D call: TRBD2 (5 bases). Germline V gene data show CDR1 as MNHEY and CDR2 as SVGEGT. Trimming removed 6 bases at V and 7 bases at J, with 25 bases between. This CDR3 has 17 residues. CDR3 DNA: TGTGCCAGCAGCACAAACTCTCTAGCAACCCATATTAATGAGCAGTTCTTC. Translating gives CASSTNSLATHINEQFF.